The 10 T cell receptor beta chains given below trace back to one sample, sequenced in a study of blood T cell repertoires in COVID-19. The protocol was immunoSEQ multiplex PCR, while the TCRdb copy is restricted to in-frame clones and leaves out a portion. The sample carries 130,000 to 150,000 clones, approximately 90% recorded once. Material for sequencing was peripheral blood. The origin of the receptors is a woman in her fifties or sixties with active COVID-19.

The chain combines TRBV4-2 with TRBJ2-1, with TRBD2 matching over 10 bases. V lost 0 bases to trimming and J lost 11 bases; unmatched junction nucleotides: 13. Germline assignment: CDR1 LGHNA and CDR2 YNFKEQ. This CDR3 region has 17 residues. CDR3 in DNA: TGTGCCAGCAGCCAAGATAGGACTAGCGGCACGTTCCAACAGCAGTTCTTC. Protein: CASSQDRTSGTFQQQFF.

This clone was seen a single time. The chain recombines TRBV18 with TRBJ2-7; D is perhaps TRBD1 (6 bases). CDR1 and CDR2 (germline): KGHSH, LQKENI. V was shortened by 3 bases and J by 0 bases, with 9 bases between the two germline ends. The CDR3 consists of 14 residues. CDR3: CASSPDRRSYEQYF. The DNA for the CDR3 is TGTGCCAGCTCACCGGACAGACGCTCCTACGAGCAGTACTTC.

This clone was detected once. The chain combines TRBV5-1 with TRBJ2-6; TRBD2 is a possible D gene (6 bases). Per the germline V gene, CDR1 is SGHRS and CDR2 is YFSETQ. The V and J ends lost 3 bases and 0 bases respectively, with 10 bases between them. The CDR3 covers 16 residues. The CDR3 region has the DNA TGCGCCAGCAGCTCCGGGGGTTACTCTGGGGCCAACGTCCTGACTTTC. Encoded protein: CASSSGGYSGANVLTF.

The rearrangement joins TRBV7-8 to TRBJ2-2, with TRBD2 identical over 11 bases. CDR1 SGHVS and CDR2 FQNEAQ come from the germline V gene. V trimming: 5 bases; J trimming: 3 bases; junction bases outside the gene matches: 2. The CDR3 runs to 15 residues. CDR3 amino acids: CASSRLAGYTGELFF. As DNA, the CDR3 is TGTGCCAGCAGCCGACTAGCGGGATACACCGGGGAGCTGTTTTTT. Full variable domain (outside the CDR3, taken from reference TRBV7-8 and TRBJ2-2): GAGVSQSPRYKVAKRGQDVALRCDPISGHVSLFWYQQALGQGPEFLTYFQNEAQLDKSGLPSDRFFAERPEGSVSTLKIQRTQQEDSAVYLCASSRLAGYTGELFFGEGSRLTVL.

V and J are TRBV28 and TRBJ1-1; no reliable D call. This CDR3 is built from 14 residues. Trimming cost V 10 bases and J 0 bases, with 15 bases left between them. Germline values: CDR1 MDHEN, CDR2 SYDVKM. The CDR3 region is CATLATTLNTEAFF. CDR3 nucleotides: TGTGCCACCCTGGCAACCACCCTGAACACTGAAGCTTTCTTT. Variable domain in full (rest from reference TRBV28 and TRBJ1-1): DVKVTQSSRYLVKRTGEKVFLECVQDMDHENMFWYRQDPGLGLRLIYFSYDVKMKEKGDIPEGYSVSREKKERFSLILESASTNQTSMYLCATLATTLNTEAFFGQGTRLTVV.

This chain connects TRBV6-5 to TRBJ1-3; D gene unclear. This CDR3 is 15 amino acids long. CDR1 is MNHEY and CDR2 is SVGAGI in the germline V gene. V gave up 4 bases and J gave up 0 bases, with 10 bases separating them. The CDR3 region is CASSSEASSGNTIYF. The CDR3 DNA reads TGTGCCAGCAGTTCCGAGGCCAGCTCTGGAAACACCATATATTTT.

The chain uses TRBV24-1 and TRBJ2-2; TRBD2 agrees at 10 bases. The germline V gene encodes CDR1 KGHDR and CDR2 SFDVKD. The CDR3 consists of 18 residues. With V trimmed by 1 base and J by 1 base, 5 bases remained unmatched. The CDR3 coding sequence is TGTGCCACCAGTGATTTCAGACTAGCGGGTGTGAACACCGGGGAGCTGTTTTTT. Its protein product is CATSDFRLAGVNTGELFF.

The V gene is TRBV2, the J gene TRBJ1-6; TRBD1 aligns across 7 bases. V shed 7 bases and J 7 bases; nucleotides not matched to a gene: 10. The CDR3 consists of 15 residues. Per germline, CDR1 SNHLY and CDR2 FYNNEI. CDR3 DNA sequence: TGTGCCAGCAACTCGATGTCAGGGGGAAATTCACCCCTCCACTTT. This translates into CASNSMSGGNSPLHF. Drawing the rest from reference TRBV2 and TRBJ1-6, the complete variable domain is EPEVTQTPSHQVTQMGQEVILRCVPISNHLYFYWYRQILGQKVEFLVSFYNNEISEKSEIFDDQFSVERPDGSNFTLKIRSTKLEDSAMYFCASNSMSGGNSPLHFGNGTRLTVT.

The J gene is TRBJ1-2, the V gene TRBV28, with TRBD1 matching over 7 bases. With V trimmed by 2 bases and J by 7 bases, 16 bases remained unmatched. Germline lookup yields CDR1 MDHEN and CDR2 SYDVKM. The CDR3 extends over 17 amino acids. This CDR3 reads CASSLPETGTGRGGYTF. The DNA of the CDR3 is TGTGCCAGCAGTTTACCAGAGACAGGGACGGGCAGGGGTGGCTACACCTTC.

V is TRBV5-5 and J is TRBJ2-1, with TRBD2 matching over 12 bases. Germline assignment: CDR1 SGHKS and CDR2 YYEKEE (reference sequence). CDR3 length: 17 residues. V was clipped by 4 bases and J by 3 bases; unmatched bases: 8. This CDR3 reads CASSRGLAGNLYNEQFF. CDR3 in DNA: TGTGCCAGCAGCCGGGGACTAGCGGGTAATCTCTACAATGAGCAGTTCTTC.